A single sample is the source of the 15 T cell receptor beta chains below, sequenced in a study of T cells in Graves' hyperthyroidism and ophthalmopathy. Amplification targeted TCR beta CDR3 regions from RNA transcripts. TCR CDR3 regions were first amplified by RT-PCR with HTBI primers. MiXCR, applied by TCRdb to the multiplex PCR reads, yields one record per CDR3 protein. In the table there are hundreds of thousands of distinct CDR3 sequences, approximately 20% of which are singletons. The source material was blood. The receptor set was obtained from a man aged 25 to 40 with Graves' ophthalmopathy.

This clonotype showed up many times. The V and J genes are TRBV2 and TRBJ2-3; 9 bases align to TRBD2. The CDR3 length is 14 residues. V trimming: 5 bases; J trimming: 1 base; junction bases outside the gene matches: 1. The germline V gene has CDR1 SNHLY and CDR2 FYNNEI. CDR3 loop: CASSWTSGTDTQYF. DNA for the CDR3: TGTGCCAGCAGTTGGACTAGCGGCACAGATACGCAGTATTTT.

The sample holds many counts of this clonotype. Here the CDR3 DNA reads TGTGCCAGCAGCATCGGGACTAGCCCCTACCAAGAGACCCAGTACTTC. Protein: CASSIGTSPYQETQYF. The chain has TRBV11-2 and TRBJ2-5; 9 bases are shared with TRBD2. V trimming: 5 bases; J trimming: 0 bases; junction bases outside the gene matches: 7. Germline lookup yields CDR1 SGHAT and CDR2 FQNNGV. CDR3 size: 16 residues. The complete variable domain, with remaining parts taken from reference TRBV11-2 and TRBJ2-5, reads EAGVAQSPRYKIIEKRQSVAFWCNPISGHATLYWYQQILGQGPKLLIQFQNNGVVDDSQLPKDRFSAERLKGVDSTLKIQPAKLEDSAVYLCASSIGTSPYQETQYFGPGTRLLVL.

This chain joins TRBV20-1 and TRBJ2-2; perhaps TRBD1 as D (6 bases). Germline loops: CDR1 DFQATT, CDR2 SNEGSKA (reference sequence). This CDR3 contains 13 residues. The CDR3 DNA reads TGCAGAATAGGGACATATGACACCGGGGAGCTGTTTTTT. Translated: CRIGTYDTGELFF.

This chain joins TRBV29-1 and TRBJ2-5; maybe TRBD2 (5 bases). The CDR3 runs to 13 residues. The germline V gene encodes CDR1 SQVTM and CDR2 ANQGSEA. V was pared by 4 bases and J by 6 bases, with 15 bases between. Written as DNA, the CDR3 is TGCAGCGTTGTGACTACCTCAGGCAAGACCCAGTACTTC. As protein: CSVVTTSGKTQYF.

There are a few counts of this clonotype. The V and J genes are TRBV27 and TRBJ2-1, with D tentatively TRBD2 (5 bases). Looked up from germline, CDR1 is MNHEY and CDR2 is SMNVEV (reference sequence). The CDR3 is made up of 18 amino acids. V lost 1 base and J 0 bases, leaving 16 bases between the germline ends. The CDR3 nucleotides read TGTGCCAGCAGTTTATTATCCAGCGAGGGTGGCTCCTACAATGAGCAGTTCTTC. Its protein product is CASSLLSSEGGSYNEQFF.

This chain uses TRBV2 with TRBJ2-7; either TRBD1 or TRBD2 may supply D (7 bases each). From germline, CDR1 is SNHLY and CDR2 FYNNEI. The ends were cut back, 1 base at V and 0 bases at J, with 19 bases in the middle. This CDR3 spans 18 amino acids. The CDR3 loop is CASSEGLGRGPTSYEQYF. The CDR3 DNA sequence: TGTGCCAGCAGTGAAGGGTTGGGGAGGGGGCCGACCTCCTACGAGCAGTACTTC.

This clonotype was observed a few times. The chain employs TRBV13 and TRBJ2-3, with 10 bases aligning to TRBD2. J lost 5 bases, V lost 3 bases, and 5 bases had no gene match. The CDR3 consists of 15 residues. In germline, CDR1 is PRHDT, CDR2 FYEKMQ (reference sequence). The CDR3 bases are TGTGCCAGCAGCTTGGCTAGCGGGAGCGTAGATACGCAGTATTTT. Residues: CASSLASGSVDTQYF. Looking up the rest from reference TRBV13 and TRBJ2-3 gives the full variable domain: AAGVIQSPRHLIKEKRETATLKCYPIPRHDTVYWYQQGPGQDPQFLISFYEKMQSDKGSIPDRFSAQQFSDYHSELNMSSLELGDSALYFCASSLASGSVDTQYFGPGTRLTVL.

The V call is TRBV7-9, the J call TRBJ2-3; 8 nucleotides match TRBD1. The ends lost 5 bases at V and 4 bases at J; junction bases unmatched: 8. The CDR3 sequence is 15 residues long. CDR1 SEHNR and CDR2 FQNEAQ come from the germline V gene (reference sequence). CDR3 in amino acids: CASSPPTGEADTQYF. CDR3 nucleotide sequence: TGTGCCAGCAGCCCGCCGACAGGGGAAGCAGATACGCAGTATTTT.

The V call is TRBV7-8, the J call TRBJ1-6; D remains unclear. Germline V gives CDR1 SGHVS, CDR2 FQNEAQ. The V end lost 5 bases, the J end lost 3 bases, and 14 bases lay between the germline ends. The CDR3 extends over 16 amino acids. The CDR3 spells CASSPPARNYNSPLHF. CDR3 nucleotides: TGTGCCAGCAGCCCGCCGGCGAGGAACTATAATTCACCCCTCCACTTT.

This clonotype was counted at least ten times. The genes are TRBV11-3 and TRBJ2-1, with 11 bases matching TRBD2. The CDR3 consists of 16 residues. CDR1 SGHNT and CDR2 YENEEA come from the germline V gene. With 3 bases clipped from V and 1 base from J, the junction kept 2 bases outside the gene matches. The CDR3, as DNA: TGTGCCAGCAGCTTCTGGACTAGCGGGTCCTACAATGAGCAGTTCTTC. Translated, it gives CASSFWTSGSYNEQFF. Full variable domain (remainder filled in from reference TRBV11-3 and TRBJ2-1): EAGVVQSPRYKIIEKKQPVAFWCNPISGHNTLYWYLQNLGQGPELLIRYENEEAVDDSQLPKDRFSAERLKGVDSTLKIQPAELGDSAVYLCASSFWTSGSYNEQFFGPGTRLTVL.

This clonotype occurred many times. V is TRBV6-1 and J is TRBJ1-1, with D tentatively TRBD1 (6 bases). CDR3 length: 18 amino acids. V lost 5 bases, J lost 0 bases, and 22 bases lay in between. Germline V gives CDR1 MNHNS, CDR2 SASEGT. The CDR3 loop is CASSYGWRGIEMNTEAFF. The CDR3, as DNA: TGTGCCAGCAGTTATGGTTGGAGGGGGATCGAGATGAACACTGAAGCTTTCTTT.

This clonotype was counted ten times or more. This chain joins TRBV3-1 and TRBJ2-3, with 9 positions matching TRBD2. Per the germline V gene, CDR1 is LGHDT and CDR2 is YNNKEL (reference sequence). The CDR3 sequence is 17 residues long. V lost 0 bases and J lost 4; bases outside the gene matches: 8. The DNA for the CDR3 is TGTGCCAGCAGCCAAGACCAGCTAGCGGGAAGGGCAGATACGCAGTATTTT. Its translation: CASSQDQLAGRADTQYF.

The V gene is TRBV28, the J gene TRBJ2-5, with 10 bases that match TRBD1. V was pared by 5 bases and J by 5 bases, with 11 bases of the junction left unmatched. Germline V gives CDR1 MDHEN, CDR2 SYDVKM. This CDR3 region has 16 residues. CDR3 in amino acids: CASSPTGTGARETQYF. In DNA, the CDR3 is TGTGCCAGCAGTCCCACCGGGACAGGGGCCCGGGAGACCCAGTACTTC.

There are many counts of this clonotype. The genes are TRBV2 and TRBJ2-1; 10 bases map to TRBD2. Germline loops: CDR1 SNHLY, CDR2 FYNNEI. This CDR3 is built from 15 residues. With V trimmed by 6 bases and J by 6 bases, 8 bases remained unmatched. CDR3 DNA: TGTGCCAGCAGGCAGCGGGGGGGGGCTTCCAATGAGCAGTTCTTC. Its translation: CASRQRGGASNEQFF. The variable domain in full, with the rest retrieved from reference TRBV2 and TRBJ2-1, is EPEVTQTPSHQVTQMGQEVILRCVPISNHLYFYWYRQILGQKVEFLVSFYNNEISEKSEIFDDQFSVERPDGSNFTLKIRSTKLEDSAMYFCASRQRGGASNEQFFGPGTRLTVL.

Only a few counts were recorded for this clonotype. This may stem from a read error, because a much larger clone lies one nucleotide away. V and J are TRBV3-1 and TRBJ2-6; D gene uncertain. V dropped 4 bases and J dropped 1 base, with 14 bases sitting between them. The germline CDR1 and CDR2 sequences are LGHDT and YNNKEL (reference sequence). The CDR3 spans 17 residues. For the CDR3, the DNA is TGTGCCAGCAGCCCCATAACTGCTATATCTGGGGCCAACGTCCTGACTTTC. Amino acids: CASSPITAISGANVLTF.